The 29 T cell receptor beta chains below were found in one sample sequenced in a study of blood T cells in healthy people across ages. The use of a sample-barcoded 5' primer and a J-beta primer mix characterized a second PCR of roughly 6 to 11 cycles. TCRdb re-called the 5' RACE reads with MiXCR, one entry per CDR3 protein. The sample gives around 1,800,000 distinct CDR3 sequences, 30% to 40% of which show up once; roughly 24% is in the top ten. Sequencing was done on a sample of blood. The source is a human donor in good health.

The chain employs TRBV7-9 and TRBJ2-1; no clear D gene. Trimming shortened V by 1 base and J by 8 bases, and 15 bases separated the two germline ends. Germline CDR1 SEHNR, CDR2 FQNEAQ (reference sequence). The CDR3 runs to 15 residues. This chain's CDR3 is CASSLEVTLVDEQFF. CDR3 sequence (DNA): TGTGCCAGCAGCTTAGAGGTCACCCTGGTGGATGAGCAGTTCTTC.

This clonotype was detected once. V is TRBV20-1 and J is TRBJ1-1; D gene unclear. The CDR3 spans 14 residues. Germline CDR1 DFQATT, CDR2 SNEGSKA (reference sequence). V was pared by 5 bases and J by 0 bases, with 13 bases between. The CDR3 sequence: CSASLMSVNTEAFF. The CDR3 region has the DNA TGCAGTGCTTCTCTCATGTCGGTGAACACTGAAGCTTTCTTT.

V and J are TRBV4-1 and TRBJ2-3; weak D call: TRBD1 (5 bases). The germline V gene encodes CDR1 MGHRA and CDR2 YSYEKL. The CDR3 is 15 residues long. Trimming shortened V by 2 bases and J by 5 bases, and 14 bases separated the two germline ends. CDR3 sequence: CASSQSPQGKDTQYF. Here the CDR3 DNA reads TGCGCCAGCAGCCAAAGCCCCCAGGGAAAAGATACGCAGTATTTT.

This clonotype was found a few times. For the CDR3, the DNA is TGCGCCAGCAGCCAAGTACTAGCTGGGCTTGTCGAGCAGTACTTC. As protein: CASSQVLAGLVEQYF. The chain uses TRBV4-1 and TRBJ2-7; the D gene is possibly TRBD2 (6 bases). The V end lost 1 base, the J end lost 6 bases, and 16 bases lay between the germline ends. This CDR3 is built from 15 residues. Germline assignment: CDR1 MGHRA and CDR2 YSYEKL.

This clonotype was recorded a few times. This sequence joins TRBV9 and TRBJ1-2; D remains unclear. The V and J ends lost 0 bases and 0 bases respectively, with 6 bases between them. CDR1 SGDLS and CDR2 YYNGEE come from the germline V gene. This CDR3 spans 14 amino acids. In DNA, the CDR3 is TGTGCCAGCAGCGTAGACCCAGCTAACTATGGCTACACCTTC. Translated, it gives CASSVDPANYGYTF. Looking up the rest from reference TRBV9 and TRBJ1-2 gives the full variable domain: DSGVTQTPKHLITATGQRVTLRCSPRSGDLSVYWYQQSLDQGLQFLIQYYNGEERAKGNILERFSAQQFPDLHSELNLSSLELGDSALYFCASSVDPANYGYTFGSGTRLTVV.

The chain combines TRBV6-1 with TRBJ2-7; D is undetermined. Between the trimmed V and J ends, which lost 0 bases and 3 bases, there was a span of 12 bases. The CDR3 runs to 15 residues. CDR1 MNHNS and CDR2 SASEGT come from the germline V gene. This chain's CDR3 is CASSEARTTIYEQYF. The CDR3, as DNA: TGTGCCAGCAGTGAAGCTAGAACGACGATCTACGAGCAGTACTTC.

The gene calls are TRBV20-1 and TRBJ1-1; D gene unclear. V was cut by 6 bases and J by 4 bases, with 12 bases left in between. In germline, CDR1 is DFQATT, CDR2 SNEGSKA (reference sequence). This CDR3 spans 12 amino acids. For the CDR3, the DNA is TGCAGTGCCGGCACAGTGGCCACTGAAGCTTTCTTT. It yields the protein CSAGTVATEAFF.

The V and J genes are TRBV6-6 and TRBJ2-5, with no clear D. Germline assignment: CDR1 MNHNY and CDR2 SVGAGI (reference sequence). The length of the CDR3 is 14 residues. Trimming shortened V by 6 bases and J by 2 bases, and 13 bases separated the two germline ends. CDR3 nucleotide sequence: TGTGCCAGCAGCCAAGGGCTACTTCAAGAGACCCAGTACTTC. This codes for CASSQGLLQETQYF.

For the CDR3, the DNA is TGCAGCGTCTTGGGACAGAACATGAACACTGAAGCTTTCTTT. Its translation: CSVLGQNMNTEAFF. J is TRBJ1-1 and V is TRBV29-1, with 7 bases that match TRBD1. With V trimmed by 6 bases and J by 0 bases, 7 bases remained unmatched. Per the germline V gene, CDR1 is SQVTM and CDR2 is ANQGSEA. The CDR3 totals 14 residues.

V is TRBV6-2 or TRBV6-3 and J is TRBJ2-7; TRBD1 or TRBD2 may be the D gene (6 bases each). V lost 6 bases, J lost 9 bases, and 15 bases lay in between. Germline loops: CDR1 MNHEY, CDR2 SVGEGT. The CDR3 loop spans 12 amino acids. CDR3 residues: CASSDGGPGQYF. As DNA, the CDR3 is TGTGCCAGCAGCGATGGGGGGCCGGGGCAGTACTTC.

The chain carries TRBV4-3 and TRBJ1-5, with 7 bases fitting TRBD1. CDR1 and CDR2 from the germline V gene are LGHNA and YSLEER. V was clipped by 0 bases and J by 5 bases; unmatched bases: 4. This CDR3 spans 15 amino acids. The CDR3 nucleotides read TGCGCCAGCAGCCAAGAAAGGGACAGCCATCAGCCCCAGCATTTT. Translation gives CASSQERDSHQPQHF.

This clonotype was seen a few times. V and J are TRBV15 and TRBJ2-3, with TRBD2 identical over 9 bases. The germline V gene encodes CDR1 LNHNV and CDR2 YYDKDF (reference sequence). V lost 4 bases and J lost 6; bases outside the gene matches: 5. CDR3 length: 14 residues. The CDR3 reads CATSIRTSVDTQYF. As DNA, the CDR3 is TGTGCCACCAGCATAAGGACTAGCGTGGATACGCAGTATTTT.

This clonotype was picked up a small number of times. This chain joins TRBV12-5 and TRBJ1-2, with D tentatively TRBD1 (5 bases). Germline CDR1 LGHNT, CDR2 FRNRAP. This CDR3 is built from 15 residues. Deletions cut 5 bases from V and 4 bases from J, with 17 bases between. In DNA, the CDR3 is TGTGCTAGTGGTCCGCAGGTAGGGACGGGCTATGGCTACACCTTC. It codes for CASGPQVGTGYGYTF.

The rearrangement links TRBV12-3 or TRBV12-4 to TRBJ2-7; tentatively, D is TRBD1 (5 bases). V was shortened by 5 bases and J by 6 bases, with 17 bases between the two germline ends. The CDR3 extends over 14 amino acids. The CDR3 region is CASSTITGTGEQYF. The CDR3, as DNA: TGTGCCAGCAGTACCATAACAGGTACCGGCGAGCAGTACTTC.

This clonotype came up a few times. The chain carries TRBV9 and TRBJ1-2; 9 nucleotides line up with TRBD1. The V segment lost 4 bases and the J segment 6 bases; nucleotides outside the gene matches: 4. Germline V gene sequence: CDR1 SGDLS, CDR2 YYNGEE. The CDR3 sequence is 13 residues long. The CDR3 region has the DNA TGTGCCAGCAGCCAAGGGACAGGGCATGGCTACACCTTC. Translated: CASSQGTGHGYTF.

Concerning this clonotype itself: A read error may explain this, as a much larger clone is one base away. This chain uses TRBV6-2 or TRBV6-3 with TRBJ1-2; D is perhaps TRBD1 (5 bases). The CDR3 has 13 amino acids. Germline V gives CDR1 MNHEY, CDR2 SVGEGT. The CDR3 coding sequence is TGTACCAGCAGTACGGGGACGGGCTATGGCTACACCTTC. Translated: CTSSTGTGYGYTF.

This clonotype was observed at least ten times. This sequence joins TRBV15 and TRBJ1-5, with D possibly being TRBD1 (5 bases). CDR1 and CDR2 from the germline V gene are LNHNV and YYDKDF (reference sequence). V lost 0 bases and J lost 6, with 9 bases in between. This CDR3 contains 14 residues. CDR3 sequence (DNA): TGTGCCACCAGCAGAGATAAGGGACCTCAGCCCCAGCATTTT. As protein: CATSRDKGPQPQHF.

The J gene is TRBJ2-7, the V gene TRBV5-1; tentatively, D is TRBD1 or TRBD2 (5 bases each). Germline CDR1 reads SGHRS; CDR2 reads YFSETQ. The CDR3 extends over 16 amino acids. Trimming cost V 6 bases and J 3 bases, with 22 bases left between them. CDR3 loop: CASKGRDAFGLYEQYF. The CDR3 coding sequence is TGCGCCAGCAAGGGCAGGGACGCCTTTGGCCTCTACGAGCAGTACTTC.

The chain has TRBV7-2 and TRBJ2-5; D gene uncertain. Trimming pared 5 bases from V and 3 bases from J, leaving 19 bases between. This CDR3 has 16 amino acids. From germline, CDR1 is SGHTA and CDR2 FQGNSA. The CDR3 coding sequence is TGTGCCAGCAGCCCCCCTAGGACGGCCCTGAAAGAGACCCAGTACTTC. Its translation is CASSPPRTALKETQYF.

With regard to this clonotype: Germline and junction disagree at one end, which may indicate a read error. The chain recombines TRBV25-1 with TRBJ2-5; 7 bases are a match to TRBD2. With the DNA end fitting TRBJ2-7 better, the J assignment may be wrong. The CDR3 totals 15 residues. Germline-derived CDR1 and CDR2 are MGHDK and SYGVNS. In DNA, the CDR3 is TGTGCCGGCAGTGAACGGGGAGGGGCTGAGAACGAGCAGTACTTC. Its protein product is CAGSERGGAENEQYF.

This chain uses TRBV20-1 with TRBJ2-6; D might be TRBD1 (5 bases). Trimming pared 6 bases from V and 1 base from J, leaving 19 bases between. Per germline, CDR1 DFQATT and CDR2 SNEGSKA (reference sequence). The CDR3 loop spans 17 amino acids. The CDR3 coding sequence is TGCAGTGCCCGTCTGAGGATAAAGGGGTCTGGGGCCAACGTCCTGACTTTC. It encodes CSARLRIKGSGANVLTF.

Concerning this clonotype: Compared with germline, one end of the junction differs, possibly owing to a read error. V gene TRBV4-3 combines with J gene TRBJ1-2; possible D gene TRBD1, 5 bases. CDR1 and CDR2 (germline): LGHNA, YSLEER. The CDR3 totals 14 residues. Here the CDR3 reads CASSQSEGSAGYTF. Written as DNA, the CDR3 is TGCGCCAGCAGCCAGTCGGAGGGGTCGGCTGGCTACACCTTT.

This clonotype was seen a few times. V gene TRBV29-1 combines with J gene TRBJ2-3; 9 nucleotides align to TRBD2. Germline V gives CDR1 SQVTM, CDR2 ANQGSEA. The CDR3 length is 15 residues. V shed 7 bases and J 2 bases; nucleotides not matched to a gene: 10. The CDR3 region has the DNA TGCAGCGCGCGGGTAGCGGGGGCCTTCACAGATACGCAGTATTTT. Protein product: CSARVAGAFTDTQYF.

V and J are TRBV7-2 and TRBJ2-3; 7 positions match TRBD2. The V segment lost 1 base and the J segment 0 bases; nucleotides outside the gene matches: 4. From germline, CDR1 is SGHTA and CDR2 FQGNSA. This CDR3 spans 16 amino acids. In DNA, the CDR3 is TGTGCCAGCAGCTTAGGTGGTAGCGGGAGCACAGATACGCAGTATTTT. Its translation is CASSLGGSGSTDTQYF.

This clonotype has just a few counts. V usage is TRBV11-2 and J usage is TRBJ1-1; D possibly corresponds to TRBD1 (5 bases). This CDR3 region has 12 residues. Trimming took off 4 bases at V and 7 bases at J, with 10 bases between the two ends. Germline loops: CDR1 SGHAT, CDR2 FQNNGV. CDR3 nucleotide sequence: TGTGCCAGCAGCTCCTTGGGGGATGAAGCTTTCTTT. Translating gives CASSSLGDEAFF. Using reference TRBV11-2 and TRBJ1-1 for the parts outside the CDR3, the full variable domain is EAGVAQSPRYKIIEKRQSVAFWCNPISGHATLYWYQQILGQGPKLLIQFQNNGVVDDSQLPKDRFSAERLKGVDSTLKIQPAKLEDSAVYLCASSSLGDEAFFGQGTRLTVV.

This chain links TRBV4-3 with TRBJ1-5; D gene ambiguous. The germline V and J ends were trimmed by 1 base and 0 bases, with 10 bases remaining between them. This CDR3 spans 16 amino acids. Germline CDR1 is LGHNA and CDR2 is YSLEER. The CDR3 is CASSQGAHNSNQPQHF. The CDR3, as DNA: TGCGCCAGCAGCCAAGGGGCGCATAATAGCAATCAGCCCCAGCATTTT.

This clonotype came up a few times. The rearrangement links TRBV29-1 to TRBJ2-1; D not resolved. The CDR3 loop spans 11 amino acids. Per the germline V gene, CDR1 is SQVTM and CDR2 is ANQGSEA. The ends were cut back, 6 bases at V and 7 bases at J, with 10 bases in the middle. CDR3 sequence reads: CSVSRANEQFF. The DNA for the CDR3 is TGCAGCGTGTCTAGGGCGAATGAGCAGTTCTTC.

This clonotype came up a few times. The chain is built from TRBV7-9 and TRBJ1-2; no firm D call. This CDR3 has 11 residues. Germline CDR1 is SEHNR and CDR2 is FQNEAQ (reference sequence). The V gene lost 4 bases and the J gene lost 8 bases, with 8 bases spanning the gap. CDR3 in DNA: TGTGCCAGCAGCTGGGAGGGCGGCTACACCTTC. It is translated as CASSWEGGYTF.

The V call is TRBV20-1, the J call TRBJ2-1; 9 positions match TRBD2. The CDR3 is 16 residues long. The V segment lost 1 base and the J segment 1 base; nucleotides outside the gene matches: 5. CDR1 is DFQATT and CDR2 is SNEGSKA in the germline V gene (reference sequence). In DNA form, the CDR3 reads TGCAGTGCTAGAGCTGAGCGGGGGGAATCCTACAATGAGCAGTTCTTC. This sequence encodes CSARAERGESYNEQFF.